Described below is a single T cell receptor (beta chain) sequence and its context. The data were taken from a study of early stage breast cancer tumors. J lost 2 bases, V lost 8 bases, and 8 bases had no gene match. CDR1 is KGHSH, CDR2 LQKENI, per germline. The CDR3 consists of 14 residues. Sequenced by immunoSEQ multiplex PCR; TCRdb stores in-frame clones only, minus some. In the table there are tens of thousands of clones, roughly four fifths of which are singletons. The sequenced sample was blood. This TCR was recovered from a person in their 40s with breast cancer. The V call is TRBV18, the J call TRBJ1-1; TRBD1 matches at 7 bases. Written as DNA, the CDR3 is TGTGCCAGCACGACCGGACAGGCCAACACTGAAGCTTTCTTT. As protein: CASTTGQANTEAFF.